The clone carrying this TCR beta chain was observed a handful of times. Its target is not known. The V gene's germline CDR1 is SGDLS and CDR2 YYNGEE. The CDR3 has 16 amino acids. V lost 2 bases, J lost 3 bases, and 15 bases lay in between. This specimen belongs to a study of blood T cells in healthy people across ages. Regarding the study as a whole: Estimated diversity, derived from one million T cells, was regarded as an underestimate.

A sample-barcoded 5' primer and a J-beta primer mix were used in a second PCR of roughly 6 to 11 cycles. TCRdb used MiXCR to reprocess the 5' RACE reads, holding one entry per CDR3 protein. The sample lists about 1,600,000 distinct CDR3 sequences; 42% were seen once. Sequencing was carried out using blood. The clonotype was recovered from a woman aged 18 to 35 in good health. The chain couples TRBV9 to TRBJ2-1, with D possibly being TRBD2 (6 bases). The CDR3 region is CASSVSGTPIYNEQFF. As DNA, the CDR3 is TGTGCCAGCAGCGTCTCCGGGACTCCTATCTACAATGAGCAGTTCTTC.